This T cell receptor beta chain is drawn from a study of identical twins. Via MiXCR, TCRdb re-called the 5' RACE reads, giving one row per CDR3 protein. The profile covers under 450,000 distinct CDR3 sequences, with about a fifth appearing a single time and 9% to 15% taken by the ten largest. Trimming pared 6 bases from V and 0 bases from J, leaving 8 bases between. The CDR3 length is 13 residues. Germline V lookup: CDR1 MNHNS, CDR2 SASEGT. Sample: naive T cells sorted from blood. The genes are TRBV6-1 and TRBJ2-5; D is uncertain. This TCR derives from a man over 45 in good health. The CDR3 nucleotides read TGTGCCAGCAGCCGCGCGTACCAAGAGACCCAGTACTTC. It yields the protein CASSRAYQETQYF.